Listed here are 5 T cell receptor beta chains from one sample, sequenced in a study of T cell responses to AZD1222 COVID-19 vaccine (dated by TCRdb to the early 2020s). To prepare the library, the immunoSEQ multiplex PCR assay was applied. TCRdb mirrors the immuneACCESS table, restricted to in-frame sequences. Some clones are absent from its copies; in checked studies, under half trace to an unresolved V gene, and the reason for the others is unknown. The sample profile shows about 270,000 clones; roughly 93% of them were found once. The ten largest clones add up to approximately 0.52% of the sample. The sample's time point label is to be understood as: about 28 days (+/-7) after the second vaccine dose. The specimen comprised peripheral blood, sampled 28 days after the second AZD1222 dose. These receptors came from an adult who received the AZD1222 COVID-19 vaccine.

The chain uses TRBV9 and TRBJ2-1; the match to TRBD2 covers 7 bases. The CDR3 is made up of 12 amino acids. Germline V gene data show CDR1 as SGDLS and CDR2 as YYNGEE. J lost 9 bases, V lost 7 bases, and 7 bases had no gene match. The DNA for the CDR3 is TGTGCCAGCGGGATCGGGGAGGGTGAGCAGTTCTTC. This encodes CASGIGEGEQFF.

This chain uses TRBV28 with TRBJ2-7; D perhaps matches TRBD1 (5 bases). CDR3 size: 14 residues. V was trimmed by 8 bases and J by 0 bases, leaving 14 bases between them. Germline CDR1 is MDHEN and CDR2 is SYDVKM. The CDR3, as DNA: TGTGCCAGCGGAGTGGGGCCTCTCTCCTACGAGCAGTACTTC. Amino acids: CASGVGPLSYEQYF.

V and J are TRBV19 and TRBJ2-3; 8 bases fit TRBD2. J gave up 5 bases and V 5 bases, and 12 bases lay outside the gene matches. The germline CDR1 and CDR2 sequences are LNHDA and SQIVND (reference sequence). The CDR3 extends over 16 amino acids. CDR3 in amino acids: CASSPFPAGAVDTQYF. The DNA of the CDR3 is TGTGCCAGTAGTCCTTTTCCAGCGGGAGCAGTAGATACGCAGTATTTT.

The chain carries TRBV4-1 and TRBJ1-5; D perhaps matches TRBD1 (6 bases). V was cut by 3 bases and J by 7 bases, with 13 bases left in between. In germline, CDR1 is MGHRA, CDR2 YSYEKL. The CDR3 extends over 14 amino acids. The CDR3 DNA follows: TGCGCCAGCAGCCACAGGGGAGTGGGACAGCCCCAGCATTTT. Protein sequence: CASSHRGVGQPQHF.

The chain carries TRBV24-1 and TRBJ2-3; perhaps TRBD2 as D (7 bases). CDR1 is KGHDR and CDR2 is SFDVKD in the germline V gene. With 7 bases removed from V and 0 bases from J, the gap between germline ends came to 13 bases. The CDR3 loop spans 15 amino acids. CDR3 loop: CATSRGALSTDTQYF. The CDR3 coding sequence is TGTGCCACCAGCCGGGGGGCGCTCAGCACAGATACGCAGTATTTT.